This TCR beta chain was recovered during a study of T cells in Graves' hyperthyroidism and ophthalmopathy. This clonotype was seen at least ten times. It was RNA transcripts that yielded the amplified TCR beta CDR3 regions. HTBI primers were used for first-round RT-PCR of the TCR CDR3. TCRdb re-called the multiplex PCR reads with MiXCR, one entry per CDR3 protein. Of around 340,000 distinct CDR3 sequences in the sample, about 18% were seen once. Germline V lookup: CDR1 KGHSH, CDR2 LQKENI. This CDR3 spans 15 amino acids. The ends lost 4 bases at V and 4 bases at J; junction bases unmatched: 8. This TCR was recovered from a woman aged 30 to 39 with Graves' hyperthyroidism that later progressed to Graves' ophthalmopathy. Material: blood. The rearrangement links TRBV18 to TRBJ2-7; TRBD1 matches at 9 bases. Here the CDR3 reads CASSLTGTGSYEQYF. CDR3 nucleotide sequence: TGTGCCAGCTCACTCACCGGGACAGGGTCGTACGAGCAGTACTTC. The complete variable domain, with remaining parts taken from reference TRBV18 and TRBJ2-7, reads NAGVMQNPRHLVRRRGQEARLRCSPMKGHSHVYWYRQLPEEGLKFMVYLQKENIIDESGMPKERFSAEFPKEGPSILRIQQVVRGDSAAYFCASSLTGTGSYEQYFGPGTRLTVT.